These T cell receptor beta chains were read from a single sample in a study of identical twins. TCRdb used MiXCR to reprocess the 5' RACE reads, holding one entry per CDR3 protein. The sample has some 560,000 distinct CDR3 sequences; roughly 9.9% are singletons. These records were also assigned to another study, of yellow fever vaccine responses in identical twins.

Sequencing was done on a sample of PBMCs. All receptors come from a woman under 30 in good health. Each CDR3 is given with its conserved first and last residue. D genes are given only for firm matches. Only part of the rows carry a size: once, few, many, or a class if the clone is expanded.

J | V | D | size | DNA | CDR3
TRBJ2-5 | TRBV7-2 | TRBD1 | many | TGTGCCAGCAGCTTGATGAGACAGGGGCAAGAGACCCAGTACTTC | CASSLMRQGQETQYF
TRBJ2-4 | TRBV7-8 | - | many | TGTGCCAGCAGCTTAAGAACGGAAGGGATTCAGTACTTC | CASSLRTEGIQYF
TRBJ2-7 | TRBV10-3 | TRBD2 | few | TGTGCCATCGCGCTAGCGGGGATGGACGAGCAGTACTTC | CAIALAGMDEQYF
TRBJ2-5 | TRBV20-1 | TRBD2 | many | TGCAGTGGCCCCCTAGCGGGCCTAGACCAAGAGACCCAGTACTTC | CSGPLAGLDQETQYF
TRBJ2-1 | TRBV20-1 | - | many | TGCAGTGCTAGCAGGCCGAATGAGCAGTTCTTC | CSASRPNEQFF
TRBJ2-5 | TRBV28 | TRBD1 | many | TGTGCCAGCAGTCCCGGGACAGGATGGGAGACCCAGTACTTC | CASSPGTGWETQYF
TRBJ2-3 | TRBV28 | TRBD1 | - | TGTGCCAGCAGTGGACAGGCCTGGGACACAGATACGCAGTATTTT | CASSGQAWDTDTQYF
TRBJ2-2 | TRBV6-5 | - | - | TGTGCCAGCAGTTACGTCGCGGGGCCCGGGGAGCTGTTTTTT | CASSYVAGPGELFF
TRBJ2-6 | TRBV6-2/TRBV6-3 | TRBD2 | few | TGTGCCAGCAGTTACTCGGTGGGGGGGTCTGGGGCCAACGTCCTGACTTTC | CASSYSVGGSGANVLTF
TRBJ2-7 | TRBV11-2 | - | - | TGTGCCAGCAGCAGGGGTAAAGACGAGCAGTACTTC | CASSRGKDEQYF
TRBJ2-1 | TRBV3-1 | - | many | TGTGCCAGCAGCCAAGGTGGGACATCTCATACGCAGTTCTTC | CASSQGGTSHTQFF
TRBJ2-1 | TRBV14 | - | - | TGTGCCAGCAGCCAAGAGGCAAGCGTGATCTACAATGAGCAGTTCTTC | CASSQEASVIYNEQFF